This TCR beta chain was observed in a study of CD8 T cells in ankylosing spondylitis. Study-level findings and limits: Disease-linked clones reportedly showed significant enrichment in matched ankylosing spondylitis synovial fluid. What seemed typical of ankylosing spondylitis blood was a TCR beta motif built from fewer than ten highly homologous variants. Some motif variants were previously reported in reactive arthritis synovial fluid and blood.

V shed 4 bases and J 7 bases; nucleotides not matched to a gene: 5. Germline V CDR1 and CDR2: SGDLS, YYNGEE. CDR3 length: 14 amino acids. The sample holds a few counts of this clonotype. The target antigen is unknown. Preparation of TCR beta libraries was done by quantitative 5'-RACE with molecular barcodes. TCRdb re-analysed the 5' RACE reads in MiXCR, keeping a single row per CDR3 protein. The top ten clones hold just over 1% of a sample with approximately 400,000 distinct CDR3 sequences, roughly 15% of them seen once. The TCR comes from a male donor with ankylosing spondylitis. Sequencing input: blood, either unsorted or a sorted T cell fraction (not recorded which). The J gene is TRBJ1-6, the V gene TRBV9; 7 positions match TRBD1. The CDR3 protein is CASSWTGLNSPLHF. The CDR3 DNA reads TGTGCCAGCAGCTGGACAGGATTAAATTCACCCCTCCACTTT.